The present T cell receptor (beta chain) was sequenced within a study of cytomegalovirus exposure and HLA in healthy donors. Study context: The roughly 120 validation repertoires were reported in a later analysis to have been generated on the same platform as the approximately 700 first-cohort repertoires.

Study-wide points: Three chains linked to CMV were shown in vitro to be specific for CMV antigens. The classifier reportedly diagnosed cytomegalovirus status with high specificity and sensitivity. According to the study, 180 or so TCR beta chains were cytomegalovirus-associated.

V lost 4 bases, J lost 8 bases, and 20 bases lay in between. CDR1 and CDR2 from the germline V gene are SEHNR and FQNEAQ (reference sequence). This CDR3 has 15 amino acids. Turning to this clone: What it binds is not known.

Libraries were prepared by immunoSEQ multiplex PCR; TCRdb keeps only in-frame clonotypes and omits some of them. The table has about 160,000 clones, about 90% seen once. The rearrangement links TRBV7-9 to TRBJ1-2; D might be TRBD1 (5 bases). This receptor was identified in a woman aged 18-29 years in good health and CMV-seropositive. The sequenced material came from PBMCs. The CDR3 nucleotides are TGTGCCAGCAGCTCCCCGGGACTAGCCACGGACGGCTACACCTTC. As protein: CASSSPGLATDGYTF.